Listed below are T cell receptor beta chains from one sample, sequenced in a study of cytomegalovirus exposure and HLA in healthy donors. TCRdb's table, derived via immunoSEQ multiplex PCR, lists solely in-frame clones and lacks some. This sample has roughly 18,000 clones, with about 74% found just once. Sample: PBMCs. The receptor source for this set is a man between 18 and 35 years old in good health and CMV-seronegative. CDR3s include the opening cysteine and the closing phenylalanine or tryptophan. Fields, in order: CDR3 length, clone size, D gene, J gene, V gene, CDR3 DNA, CDR3 protein. A D gene is named only where the DNA matches it firmly. Only some rows state a clone size, as once, few, many or a class for expanded clones.

cdr3_length: 12
clone_size: NA
d_call: NA
j_call: TRBJ2-1
v_call: TRBV25-1
cdr3_nt: TGTGCCAGCAGTGATGGAGAGTTTGAGCAGTTCTTC
cdr3_aa: CASSDGEFEQFF

cdr3_length: 11
clone_size: NA
d_call: TRBD1
j_call: TRBJ2-7
v_call: TRBV30
cdr3_nt: TGTGCCTGGCGCCAGGGGGACGAGCAGTACTTC
cdr3_aa: CAWRQGDEQYF

cdr3_length: 11
clone_size: NA
d_call: NA
j_call: TRBJ2-1
v_call: TRBV30
cdr3_nt: TGTGCCTGGGCCGTAGCCAATGAGCAGTTCTTC
cdr3_aa: CAWAVANEQFF

cdr3_length: 15
clone_size: NA
d_call: TRBD1
j_call: TRBJ2-7
v_call: TRBV6-6
cdr3_nt: TGTGCCAGCAGTTACTCCGGGACAGAGTCATACGAGCAGTACTTC
cdr3_aa: CASSYSGTESYEQYF

cdr3_length: 15
clone_size: few
d_call: NA
j_call: TRBJ1-1
v_call: TRBV4-1
cdr3_nt: TGCGCCAGCAGCCAAGTTCTAGTGCTGAACACTGAAGCTTTCTTT
cdr3_aa: CASSQVLVLNTEAFF

cdr3_length: 15
clone_size: NA
d_call: TRBD1
j_call: TRBJ1-1
v_call: TRBV7-6
cdr3_nt: TGTGCCAGCAGCTTAGAACAGGGGTGGAACACTGAAGCTTTCTTT
cdr3_aa: CASSLEQGWNTEAFF

cdr3_length: 12
clone_size: once
d_call: NA
j_call: TRBJ1-5
v_call: TRBV30
cdr3_nt: TGTGCCTGGAACAGGGCCGATCAGCCCCAGCATTTT
cdr3_aa: CAWNRADQPQHF

cdr3_length: 14
clone_size: NA
d_call: TRBD2
j_call: TRBJ2-7
v_call: TRBV27
cdr3_nt: TGTGCCAGCGGGACTAGCGGGGTCTCCTACGAGCAGTACTTC
cdr3_aa: CASGTSGVSYEQYF

cdr3_length: 15
clone_size: NA
d_call: TRBD1
j_call: TRBJ2-7
v_call: TRBV5-4
cdr3_nt: TGTGCCAGCAGCTTGGAGGGGACAGGGGGAGACGAGCAGTACTTC
cdr3_aa: CASSLEGTGGDEQYF

cdr3_length: 15
clone_size: NA
d_call: NA
j_call: TRBJ1-6
v_call: TRBV7-9
cdr3_nt: TGTGCCAGCAGCTTAGCCCGATTGGGGCATTCACCCCTCCACTTT
cdr3_aa: CASSLARLGHSPLHF

cdr3_length: 15
clone_size: NA
d_call: NA
j_call: TRBJ2-7
v_call: TRBV6-5
cdr3_nt: TGTGCCAGCAGGTCCGTGGGACTTGAACCCTACGAGCAGTACTTC
cdr3_aa: CASRSVGLEPYEQYF

cdr3_length: 13
clone_size: NA
d_call: NA
j_call: TRBJ2-3
v_call: TRBV30
cdr3_nt: TGTGCCTGGAGTGGGCACAAGCGAGATACGCAGTATTTT
cdr3_aa: CAWSGHKRDTQYF

cdr3_length: 14
clone_size: NA
d_call: TRBD1
j_call: TRBJ1-5
v_call: TRBV5-6
cdr3_nt: TGTGCCAGCAGCTTAGGACAGGGTAATGAGCCCCAGCATTTT
cdr3_aa: CASSLGQGNEPQHF

cdr3_length: 14
clone_size: medium-sized
d_call: NA
j_call: TRBJ2-7
v_call: TRBV6-5
cdr3_nt: TGTGCCAGCAGTCGGGGGACCCTCGACTACGAGCAGTACTTC
cdr3_aa: CASSRGTLDYEQYF

cdr3_length: 15
clone_size: NA
d_call: TRBD1
j_call: TRBJ1-1
v_call: TRBV2
cdr3_nt: TGTGCCAGCAGAGGACAGGGAGTTGCGAACACTGAAGCTTTCTTT
cdr3_aa: CASRGQGVANTEAFF

cdr3_length: 11
clone_size: NA
d_call: NA
j_call: TRBJ1-1
v_call: TRBV2
cdr3_nt: TGTGCCAGCACTTCGGGGGGGGAAGCTTTCTTT
cdr3_aa: CASTSGGEAFF

cdr3_length: 12
clone_size: NA
d_call: TRBD1
j_call: TRBJ1-2
v_call: TRBV30
cdr3_nt: TGTGCCTGGACCGACAGGGACTATGGCTACACCTTC
cdr3_aa: CAWTDRDYGYTF

cdr3_length: 14
clone_size: few
d_call: NA
j_call: TRBJ1-3
v_call: TRBV10-3
cdr3_nt: TGTGCCATCAGGGAGACAGATAATGGAAACACCATATATTTT
cdr3_aa: CAIRETDNGNTIYF

cdr3_length: 13
clone_size: NA
d_call: NA
j_call: TRBJ2-7
v_call: TRBV7-9
cdr3_nt: TGTGCCAGCAGCTTGGGCAGGGGCTACGAGCAGTACTTC
cdr3_aa: CASSLGRGYEQYF

cdr3_length: 15
clone_size: NA
d_call: TRBD1
j_call: TRBJ1-2
v_call: TRBV4-1
cdr3_nt: TGCGCCAGCAGCCAGGGGGGACAGGGGTTGGGTGGCTACACCTTC
cdr3_aa: CASSQGGQGLGGYTF

cdr3_length: 13
clone_size: NA
d_call: NA
j_call: TRBJ1-1
v_call: TRBV27
cdr3_nt: TGTGCCAGCAGTCTGACATTTAACACTGAAGCTTTCTTT
cdr3_aa: CASSLTFNTEAFF

cdr3_length: 15
clone_size: NA
d_call: TRBD2
j_call: TRBJ2-7
v_call: TRBV30
cdr3_nt: TGTGCCTGGAGTTCAGGCGGGGGGCTCTCCTACGAGCAGTACTTC
cdr3_aa: CAWSSGGGLSYEQYF

cdr3_length: 13
clone_size: NA
d_call: TRBD2
j_call: TRBJ2-1
v_call: TRBV6-5
cdr3_nt: TGTGCCAGCAGTGCTAGCGGGAGTGGGGAGCAGTTCTTC
cdr3_aa: CASSASGSGEQFF

cdr3_length: 11
clone_size: NA
d_call: NA
j_call: TRBJ2-3
v_call: TRBV25-1
cdr3_nt: TGTGCCAGCAGCCTTGGCGATACGCAGTATTTT
cdr3_aa: CASSLGDTQYF

cdr3_length: 15
clone_size: NA
d_call: TRBD2
j_call: TRBJ2-5
v_call: TRBV7-2
cdr3_nt: TGTGCCAGCAGTCATAGCGGGGGGGCCGGAGAGACCCAGTACTTC
cdr3_aa: CASSHSGGAGETQYF

cdr3_length: 14
clone_size: few
d_call: NA
j_call: TRBJ1-2
v_call: TRBV15
cdr3_nt: TGTGCCACCAGCAGAGGCGGGGGGAACTATGGCTACACCTTC
cdr3_aa: CATSRGGGNYGYTF

cdr3_length: 14
clone_size: few
d_call: NA
j_call: TRBJ2-4
v_call: TRBV5-6
cdr3_nt: TGTGCCAGCAGCTTGTCTAGTAACAAAAACATTCAGTACTTC
cdr3_aa: CASSLSSNKNIQYF

cdr3_length: 11
clone_size: NA
d_call: NA
j_call: TRBJ1-1
v_call: TRBV5-1
cdr3_nt: TGCGCCAGCAGCTTTTCTGTTGAAGCTTTCTTT
cdr3_aa: CASSFSVEAFF

cdr3_length: 11
clone_size: NA
d_call: NA
j_call: TRBJ2-7
v_call: TRBV20-1
cdr3_nt: TGCAGTGCTAGTCGCGGCCACGAGCAGTACTTC
cdr3_aa: CSASRGHEQYF

cdr3_length: 13
clone_size: NA
d_call: NA
j_call: TRBJ1-2
v_call: TRBV27
cdr3_nt: TGTGCCAGCAGTTTAGGGCAGAACTATGGCTACACCTTC
cdr3_aa: CASSLGQNYGYTF

cdr3_length: 15
clone_size: NA
d_call: NA
j_call: TRBJ1-2
v_call: TRBV6-5
cdr3_nt: TGTGCCAGCAGTTACACTAGGGATGGGAACTATGGCTACACCTTC
cdr3_aa: CASSYTRDGNYGYTF

cdr3_length: 15
clone_size: NA
d_call: TRBD1
j_call: TRBJ1-1
v_call: TRBV15
cdr3_nt: TGTGCCACCAGCGGATTCCCCCGGGACAGGGATTATACTCTGTTT
cdr3_aa: CATSGFPRDRDYTLF

cdr3_length: 13
clone_size: few
d_call: TRBD1
j_call: TRBJ2-7
v_call: TRBV11-3
cdr3_nt: TGTGCCAGCAGCTCGGGACAGTCCTACGAGCAGTACTTC
cdr3_aa: CASSSGQSYEQYF

cdr3_length: 14
clone_size: NA
d_call: NA
j_call: TRBJ2-7
v_call: TRBV30
cdr3_nt: TGTGCCTGGAGAGTAGGGGGAACCTCCTACGAGCAGTACTTC
cdr3_aa: CAWRVGGTSYEQYF

cdr3_length: 16
clone_size: NA
d_call: TRBD1
j_call: TRBJ1-1
v_call: TRBV7-2
cdr3_nt: TGTGCCAGCAGCCGGCGACAGGGAACCATGAACACTGAAGCTTTCTTT
cdr3_aa: CASSRRQGTMNTEAFF

cdr3_length: 13
clone_size: NA
d_call: NA
j_call: TRBJ1-1
v_call: TRBV6-5
cdr3_nt: TGTGCTAGCAGTTATACAGGGCCCACTGAAGCTTTCTTT
cdr3_aa: CASSYTGPTEAFF

cdr3_length: 14
clone_size: few
d_call: NA
j_call: TRBJ1-1
v_call: TRBV25-1
cdr3_nt: TGTGCCAGCACGGCGGGACCCCTGAACACTGAAGCTTTCTTT
cdr3_aa: CASTAGPLNTEAFF

cdr3_length: 13
clone_size: NA
d_call: NA
j_call: TRBJ1-1
v_call: TRBV9
cdr3_nt: TGTGCCAGCAGCGCGGTCGGGAGGACTGAAGCTTTCTTT
cdr3_aa: CASSAVGRTEAFF

cdr3_length: 13
clone_size: NA
d_call: TRBD1
j_call: TRBJ1-2
v_call: TRBV29-1
cdr3_nt: TGCAGCGTTTTTGCCGGGACAGAGGGTGGCTACACCTTC
cdr3_aa: CSVFAGTEGGYTF

cdr3_length: 13
clone_size: NA
d_call: TRBD1
j_call: TRBJ1-1
v_call: TRBV19
cdr3_nt: TGTGCCAGTAATCCCACAGGGGGCACTGAAGCTTTCTTT
cdr3_aa: CASNPTGGTEAFF

cdr3_length: 14
clone_size: NA
d_call: NA
j_call: TRBJ2-7
v_call: TRBV15
cdr3_nt: TGTGCCACCAGCGGGCGGGGCGCCGGCTACGAGCAGTACTTC
cdr3_aa: CATSGRGAGYEQYF

cdr3_length: 16
clone_size: few
d_call: TRBD2
j_call: TRBJ2-1
v_call: TRBV18
cdr3_nt: TGTGCCAGCTCAAGAAAAAGGACTAGCGCTAACAATGAGCAGTTCTTC
cdr3_aa: CASSRKRTSANNEQFF

cdr3_length: 13
clone_size: NA
d_call: NA
j_call: TRBJ1-1
v_call: TRBV30
cdr3_nt: TGTGCCTGGAGTGTAGACACCTACACTGAAGCTTTCTTT
cdr3_aa: CAWSVDTYTEAFF

cdr3_length: 14
clone_size: NA
d_call: NA
j_call: TRBJ1-2
v_call: TRBV7-8
cdr3_nt: TGTGCCAGCAGCTTAGAACATACCATCTATGGCTACACCTTC
cdr3_aa: CASSLEHTIYGYTF

cdr3_length: 13
clone_size: NA
d_call: TRBD1
j_call: TRBJ1-2
v_call: TRBV30
cdr3_nt: TGTGCCTGGAGTGTTGGGACAGGGATGTTGCACACCTTC
cdr3_aa: CAWSVGTGMLHTF

cdr3_length: 12
clone_size: NA
d_call: NA
j_call: TRBJ1-2
v_call: TRBV29-1
cdr3_nt: TGCAGCGCCGCGGGGGGGATAGGTGGCTACACCTTC
cdr3_aa: CSAAGGIGGYTF

cdr3_length: 13
clone_size: NA
d_call: NA
j_call: TRBJ1-6
v_call: TRBV19
cdr3_nt: TGTGCCAGTAGTATCGGGAGGAATTCACCCCTCCACTTT
cdr3_aa: CASSIGRNSPLHF

cdr3_length: 17
clone_size: once
d_call: TRBD1
j_call: TRBJ1-1
v_call: TRBV7-8
cdr3_nt: TGTGCCAGCAGCCCCACGGGGGGTTGGCAGGGGGCCACTGAAGCTTTCTTT
cdr3_aa: CASSPTGGWQGATEAFF

cdr3_length: 14
clone_size: NA
d_call: TRBD1
j_call: TRBJ1-1
v_call: TRBV30
cdr3_nt: TGTGCCTGGAGTCTCCCAGGGGGGAGTACTGAAGCTTTCTTT
cdr3_aa: CAWSLPGGSTEAFF

cdr3_length: 12
clone_size: NA
d_call: NA
j_call: TRBJ2-1
v_call: TRBV5-1
cdr3_nt: TGCGCCAGCAGCTCGGGATACAATGAGCAGTTCTTC
cdr3_aa: CASSSGYNEQFF

cdr3_length: 12
clone_size: NA
d_call: NA
j_call: TRBJ1-2
v_call: TRBV10-3
cdr3_nt: TGTGCCATCAGTGAGGGAGATGTTGGCTACACCTTC
cdr3_aa: CAISEGDVGYTF

cdr3_length: 13
clone_size: NA
d_call: TRBD2
j_call: TRBJ2-2
v_call: TRBV29-1
cdr3_nt: TGCAGCGTTGGCGGGGGAAGCACCGGGGAGCTGTTTTTT
cdr3_aa: CSVGGGSTGELFF